The T cell receptor beta chain under discussion was sequenced for a study of Ad26.COV2.S vaccination and SARS-CoV-2 variants. Study information: The vaccine Ad26.COV2.S was put into the muscle once, or twice with 56 days between.

The assay was immunoSEQ multiplex PCR, and TCRdb's table has in-frame clones only and misses some. This table has around 270,000 clones, roughly 89% appearing once. In its sample, this clone was seen once. The CDR3 totals 14 residues. Germline V gene lookup returns CDR1 KGHSH and CDR2 LQKENI. The V gene lost 0 bases and the J gene lost 7 bases, with 10 bases spanning the gap. Sample treatment: around 19 received Ad26.COV2.S at low or high dose, single or two shots; several received placebo; per-sample allocation not given. The study sampled participants on day 63 after the first vaccine or placebo injection. This adult donor, from Boston, was 18-55 years old.

The sample in question was peripheral blood, obtained in a trial of Ad26.COV2.S vaccine versus placebo. This sequence originates from a person between 18 and 65 years old who received the Ad26.COV2.S COVID-19 vaccine or a placebo. The rearrangement links TRBV18 to TRBJ2-1; maybe TRBD1 (5 bases). CDR3 nucleotide sequence: TGTGCCAGCTCACCACCGCCAAGGGGTAATGAGCAGTTCTTC. It yields the protein CASSPPPRGNEQFF.